Listed here are 25 T cell receptor beta chains from one sample, sequenced in a study of blood T cell repertoires in COVID-19. Only in-frame clones appear in the TCRdb table, and some are missing; sequencing was by immunoSEQ multiplex PCR. This sample has about 230,000 clones, with more than 65% found just once. The sequenced material came from peripheral blood. Every receptor here comes from a woman in her thirties or forties who had recovered from COVID-19.

The V and J genes are TRBV6-5 and TRBJ2-3; 10 bases align to TRBD1. The CDR3 is 15 amino acids. The J segment lost 4 bases and the V segment lost 2 bases, leaving 3 bases of the junction unmatched. Looked up from germline, CDR1 is MNHEY and CDR2 is SVGAGI. The CDR3: CASSYEGQGSDTQYF. The CDR3 DNA reads as TGTGCCAGCAGTTACGAGGGACAGGGGTCAGATACGCAGTATTTT.

In nucleotides, the CDR3 is TGTGCCAGCAGCTTCGGACAGGGCACGGGGAACACTGAAGCTTTCTTT. Translating it yields CASSFGQGTGNTEAFF. The chain links TRBV7-2 to TRBJ1-1; 8 nucleotides match TRBD1. Germline V gene sequence: CDR1 SGHTA, CDR2 FQGNSA. This CDR3 region has 16 residues. Trimming removed 3 bases from V and 1 base from J; junction bases left unmatched: 7.

The chain combines TRBV18 with TRBJ2-5; 8 nucleotides agree with TRBD2. The CDR3 contains 17 residues. V shed 5 bases and J 1 base; nucleotides not matched to a gene: 12. Germline assignment: CDR1 KGHSH and CDR2 LQKENI. The CDR3 sequence: CASSFRGGLFIQETQYF. The CDR3 DNA is TGTGCCAGCTCATTCCGGGGGGGCCTTTTTATCCAAGAGACCCAGTACTTC.

This chain connects TRBV5-1 to TRBJ2-5; tentative D call: TRBD1 (5 bases). Germline assignment: CDR1 SGHRS and CDR2 YFSETQ. V gave up 5 bases and J gave up 0 bases, with 11 bases separating them. The CDR3 is 14 residues long. The chain's CDR3 is CASRDPGNQETQYF. CDR3 DNA sequence: TGCGCCAGCAGGGATCCAGGGAACCAAGAGACCCAGTACTTC.

This chain uses TRBV27 with TRBJ1-6, with a weak D call TRBD1 (6 bases). The CDR3 covers 15 residues. Germline CDR1 reads MNHEY; CDR2 reads SMNVEV (reference sequence). With 3 bases removed from V and 7 bases from J, the gap between germline ends came to 13 bases. CDR3 sequence (DNA): TGTGCCAGCAGTTTTTCGTTGGGACAAAATTCACCCCTCCACTTT. Encoded protein: CASSFSLGQNSPLHF.

This clone was picked up many times. This chain uses TRBV6-5 with TRBJ2-7, with D perhaps TRBD1 (7 bases). There are 12 residues in the CDR3. V lost 6 bases, J lost 5 bases, and 11 bases lay in between. Germline V gene sequence: CDR1 MNHEY, CDR2 SVGAGI. In DNA form, the CDR3 reads TGTGCCAGCAGCGGCGGGACAGACGAGCAGTACTTC. This translates into CASSGGTDEQYF.

This chain connects TRBV7-2 to TRBJ2-2; 10 nucleotides line up with TRBD2. Looked up from germline, CDR1 is SGHTA and CDR2 is FQGNSA. V was pared by 5 bases and J by 4 bases, with 10 bases of the junction left unmatched. The CDR3 has 17 amino acids. The CDR3 bases are TGTGCCAGCAGCCAACAGAGCGGGGGGGGTTTCACCGGGGAGCTGTTTTTT. Encoded protein: CASSQQSGGGFTGELFF.

The chain recombines TRBV9 with TRBJ2-7, with TRBD2 identical over 9 bases. The CDR3 is made up of 15 amino acids. The trim removed 0 bases at V and 6 bases at J, leaving 7 bases unmatched. CDR1 and CDR2 from the germline V gene are SGDLS and YYNGEE. For the CDR3, the DNA is TGTGCCAGCAGCGTAGGAATAAGCGGGGGGTCCGAGCAGTACTTC. Encoded protein: CASSVGISGGSEQYF.

J is TRBJ2-7 and V is TRBV6-5; 11 positions agree with TRBD2. The J segment lost 3 bases and the V segment lost 2 bases, leaving 3 bases of the junction unmatched. The CDR3 is 15 residues long. The germline CDR1 and CDR2 sequences are MNHEY and SVGAGI. The CDR3 here is CASSYAGLAGYEQYF. The DNA for the CDR3 is TGTGCCAGCAGTTACGCCGGACTAGCGGGCTACGAGCAGTACTTC.

The J gene is TRBJ1-1, the V gene TRBV7-9; D is possibly TRBD1 (6 bases). V lost 5 bases and J lost 6, with 19 bases in between. Germline-derived CDR1 and CDR2 are SEHNR and FQNEAQ (reference sequence). There are 15 residues in the CDR3. The CDR3 sequence: CASSPSTGFGAEAFF. CDR3 nucleotides: TGTGCCAGCAGCCCATCTACAGGGTTTGGTGCTGAAGCTTTCTTT.

This clone showed up just a few times. The genes are TRBV7-8 and TRBJ2-3; 10 nucleotides line up with TRBD2. V shed 1 base and J 2 bases; nucleotides not matched to a gene: 6. CDR3 length: 17 amino acids. From germline, CDR1 is SGHVS and CDR2 FQNEAQ. As DNA, the CDR3 is TGTGCCAGCAGCTTAGTTCTAGCGGGGGAGTACACAGATACGCAGTATTTT. Its protein is CASSLVLAGEYTDTQYF.

This sequence joins TRBV7-9 and TRBJ1-3; D gene unclear. The V end was cut by 7 bases, the J end by 0 bases, with 19 bases between. The germline V gene encodes CDR1 SEHNR and CDR2 FQNEAQ (reference sequence). The CDR3 is 17 residues long. The CDR3 sequence: CASTKTGDRISGNTIYF. The CDR3 DNA reads as TGTGCCAGCACCAAAACCGGAGACCGAATCTCTGGAAACACCATATATTTT.

The chain has TRBV6-2 or TRBV6-3 and TRBJ1-1; TRBD1 agrees at 9 bases. This CDR3 is built from 17 residues. V lost 3 bases to trimming and J lost 1 base; unmatched junction nucleotides: 9. Germline CDR1 MNHEY, CDR2 SVGEGT. CDR3 sequence (DNA): TGTGCCAGCAGTTATATATCTGGGACAGGGACGAACACTGAAGCTTTCTTT. Protein product: CASSYISGTGTNTEAFF.

Ten or more counts support this clone. The V call is TRBV2, the J call TRBJ2-7, with a weak D call TRBD1 (6 bases). V lost 4 bases to trimming and J lost 2 bases, with 15 bases between them. CDR3 length equals 15 residues. CDR1 is SNHLY and CDR2 is FYNNEI in the germline V gene. The CDR3 nucleotides are TGTGCCAGCAGTGTTTTTGGGGACAACACCTACGAGCAGTACTTC. Amino acids: CASSVFGDNTYEQYF. The whole variable domain, filled in from reference TRBV2 and TRBJ2-7, reads EPEVTQTPSHQVTQMGQEVILRCVPISNHLYFYWYRQILGQKVEFLVSFYNNEISEKSEIFDDQFSVERPDGSNFTLKIRSTKLEDSAMYFCASSVFGDNTYEQYFGPGTRLTVT.

This chain joins TRBV28 and TRBJ1-2; perhaps TRBD1 as D (6 bases). Trimming removed 8 bases from V and 8 bases from J, with 18 bases in between. Germline CDR1 and CDR2: MDHEN and SYDVKM. CDR3 length: 13 residues. Here the CDR3 reads CASHTGGARGYTF. In DNA, the CDR3 is TGTGCCAGCCACACGGGGGGGGCGCGGGGCTACACCTTC.

This rearrangement joins TRBV2 to TRBJ1-6; D perhaps matches TRBD1 (5 bases). V shed 6 bases and J shed 0 bases, with 9 bases lying between them. CDR1 is SNHLY, CDR2 FYNNEI, per germline. The CDR3 sequence is 15 residues long. The CDR3 is CASRRGSSYNSPLHF. The CDR3 bases are TGTGCCAGCAGGCGGGGGAGCTCCTATAATTCACCCCTCCACTTT.

A few counts support this clone. The V call is TRBV6-6, the J call TRBJ2-7; perhaps TRBD2 as D (6 bases). Per germline, CDR1 MNHNY and CDR2 SVGAGI (reference sequence). The CDR3 is 16 residues long. V lost 6 bases, J lost 3 bases, and 21 bases lay in between. The chain's CDR3 is CASSPGLTLFNYEQYF. DNA for the CDR3: TGTGCCAGCAGCCCGGGACTCACGCTATTCAACTACGAGCAGTACTTC.

This clone was counted a few times. The chain couples TRBV6-2 or TRBV6-3 to TRBJ1-1; perhaps TRBD1 as D (5 bases). Germline V CDR1 and CDR2: MNHEY, SVGEGT. This CDR3 is built from 17 residues. Trimming stripped 5 bases from V and 1 base from J, with 20 bases between. The CDR3 sequence is CASSTLVWGPENTEAFF. The DNA of the CDR3 is TGTGCCAGCAGTACCCTAGTCTGGGGCCCGGAGAACACTGAAGCTTTCTTT.

The chain recombines TRBV24-1 with TRBJ2-7, with 8 bases fitting TRBD1. Germline V CDR1 and CDR2: KGHDR, SFDVKD. This CDR3 spans 13 amino acids. V was clipped by 7 bases and J by 2 bases; unmatched bases: 3. CDR3 DNA sequence: TGTGCCACCAGGATACAGGGGGCCTACGAGCAGTACTTC. It is translated as CATRIQGAYEQYF.

The chain uses TRBV18 and TRBJ1-1; a possible D gene is TRBD1 (5 bases). Germline-derived CDR1 and CDR2 are KGHSH and LQKENI. There are 15 residues in the CDR3. The V gene lost 3 bases and the J gene lost 1 base, with 12 bases spanning the gap. CDR3 protein: CASSPQAGPNTEAFF. CDR3 sequence (DNA): TGTGCCAGCTCACCCCAAGCGGGGCCGAACACTGAAGCTTTCTTT.

The rearrangement joins TRBV11-2 to TRBJ2-4; the D gene is possibly TRBD1 (6 bases). The length of the CDR3 is 16 residues. Trimming pared 4 bases from V and 0 bases from J, leaving 13 bases between. From germline, CDR1 is SGHAT and CDR2 FQNNGV. In DNA form, the CDR3 reads TGTGCCAGCAGCTCGATCATAGGGGGAGCCAAAAACATTCAGTACTTC. Its protein product is CASSSIIGGAKNIQYF.

The V and J genes are TRBV6-5 and TRBJ1-5, with D possibly TRBD1 on 5 matching bases. CDR3 size: 13 residues. The ends were cut back, 7 bases at V and 7 bases at J, with 14 bases in the middle. Per germline, CDR1 MNHEY and CDR2 SVGAGI. The CDR3 here is CASTKGLGQPQHF. Here the CDR3 DNA reads TGTGCCAGCACTAAGGGGCTAGGGCAGCCCCAGCATTTT.

The chain links TRBV12-3 or TRBV12-4 to TRBJ2-2; the D gene is possibly TRBD1 (6 bases). The CDR3 extends over 13 amino acids. Trimming shortened V by 6 bases and J by 3 bases, and 8 bases separated the two germline ends. CDR3 sequence: CASRDRYTGELFF. The CDR3, as DNA: TGTGCCAGCAGGGACAGATACACCGGGGAGCTGTTTTTT.

The genes are TRBV11-3 and TRBJ2-5, with TRBD2 matching 16 bases. CDR3 length: 17 amino acids. Germline V gene sequence: CDR1 SGHNT, CDR2 YENEEA. V was pared by 4 bases and J by 4 bases, with 6 bases of the junction left unmatched. As DNA, the CDR3 is TGTGCCAGCAGCTACGGGACTAGCGGGGGGGCGAGAGAGACCCAGTACTTC. Translation: CASSYGTSGGARETQYF.

The V gene is TRBV12-3 or TRBV12-4, the J gene TRBJ1-1, with TRBD1 identical over 7 bases. V shed 6 bases and J 4 bases; nucleotides not matched to a gene: 5. CDR3 size: 13 residues. CDR3 in amino acids: CASRLPGGTEAFF. The CDR3 nucleotides are TGTGCCAGCAGACTGCCAGGGGGCACTGAAGCTTTCTTT.